The sequence of this T cell receptor (beta chain) was determined in a study of T-cell memory formation after mild COVID-19. In the study overall: Clustering of TCRs was largely donor specific.

Per germline, CDR1 SEHNR and CDR2 FQNEAQ (reference sequence). This CDR3 comprises 18 residues. Trimming at V came to 1 base and at J to 6 bases, leaving 12 bases not matched to a gene. Each CDR3 protein gets one entry after TCRdb re-called the 5' RACE reads with MiXCR. The table has some 450,000 distinct CDR3 sequences, around 20% seen once. The chain links TRBV7-9 to TRBJ2-1; TRBD2 matches 10 bases. The sequence was obtained from an adult woman who had mild COVID-19 (a few samples of this study predate the infection). Cell type and time point are not known. Sequenced material: PBMCs or a T cell subset sorted from them (not recorded which). CDR3 coding DNA: TGTGCCAGCAGCTTAGAGGTCCGACTAGCGGGTGCCCTCAATGAGCAGTTCTTC. Its protein is CASSLEVRLAGALNEQFF.